The rows below give T cell receptor beta chains drawn from one sample of a study of technical replicates of blood from a few donors. Sequencing was performed with immunoSEQ multiplex PCR; in TCRdb, only in-frame clones are kept and a portion is missing. The data contain tens of thousands of clones, more than 95% of them singletons. The sequenced sample consisted of T cells isolated from PBMCs. These receptors all come from a human donor in good health. The CDR3 runs from the conserved cysteine through the conserved F or W. The D gene is left open where the match is weak. A clone size is listed for some rows: how often the clone was seen (once, few, many), or a class if it is expanded.

D gene,clone size,V gene,J gene,CDR3 DNA,CDR3 protein
TRBD1,.,TRBV28,TRBJ1-4,TGTGCCAGCAGTTTAAGCTATTCCGGACAGGCCTATGAAAAACTGTTTTTT,CASSLSYSGQAYEKLFF
TRBD2,.,TRBV10-3,TRBJ2-3,TGTGCCATCGCGGGGGGGAGGGCTAGCACAGATACGCAGTATTTT,CAIAGGRASTDTQYF
TRBD1,once,TRBV5-5,TRBJ1-2,TGTGCCACCATAGGGACAGGGTCGAATTATGGCTACACCTTC,CATIGTGSNYGYTF
.,.,TRBV7-9,TRBJ2-7,TGTGCCAGCAGCTTCCCAGGGACCTACGAGCAGTACTTC,CASSFPGTYEQYF
TRBD2,.,TRBV5-1,TRBJ2-2,TGCGCCAGCAGCTGGGGGACTAGCAGGGTTTCCACCGGGGAGCTGTTTTTT,CASSWGTSRVSTGELFF
.,.,TRBV6-6,TRBJ2-3,TGTGCCAGCAGTTACGGGGGGTCAGATACGCAGTATTTT,CASSYGGSDTQYF
.,once,TRBV19,TRBJ2-5,TGTGCCAGTAGTATAGAAGGTGGCAGGGAAGAGACCCAGTACTTC,CASSIEGGREETQYF
TRBD1,.,TRBV7-9,TRBJ1-5,TGTGCCAGCAGCTTAGGACCGGGACAGGGAGGACAGCCCCAGCATTTT,CASSLGPGQGGQPQHF
.,.,TRBV5-1,TRBJ2-2,TGCGCCAGCAGAGAGGATAGGGGGGAGCTGTTTTTT,CASREDRGELFF
.,.,TRBV6-1,TRBJ2-1,TGTGCCGGAAGCCCGAGGGGGTCCCCAACCAATGAGCAGTTCTTC,CAGSPRGSPTNEQFF
TRBD1,.,TRBV4-1,TRBJ1-1,TGCGCCAGCAGAGCCGTGGGACAGGGAAACACTGAAGCTTTCTTT,CASRAVGQGNTEAFF
.,.,TRBV28,TRBJ2-7,TGTGCCAGCAGCTCCCCGGGTAGGTCCTACGAGCAGTACTTC,CASSSPGRSYEQYF
TRBD2,.,TRBV29-1,TRBJ2-1,TGCAGCGTCTCCGGGACTAGCGGATACAATGAGCAGTTCTTC,CSVSGTSGYNEQFF
.,.,TRBV6-5,TRBJ1-5,TGTGCCAGCAGTTACGCCTCCGGGACACAACAGCCCCAGCATTTT,CASSYASGTQQPQHF
.,.,TRBV11-3,TRBJ1-4,TGTGCCAGCAGCTTAGACCAGGGGCGAGACGAAAAACTGTTTTTT,CASSLDQGRDEKLFF
.,.,TRBV27,TRBJ2-1,TGTGCCAGCAGTCACGGGACTTTTAATTACAATGAGCAGTTCTTC,CASSHGTFNYNEQFF
TRBD2,.,TRBV10-2,TRBJ2-2,TGCGCCACCCTTTGGACTAGCGGGGGGCTGAACACCGGGGAGCTGTTTTTT,CATLWTSGGLNTGELFF
.,once,TRBV19,TRBJ2-2,TGTGCCAGTAGTATTTCGCGCACCGGGGAGCTGTTTTTT,CASSISRTGELFF
.,.,TRBV5-4,TRBJ1-3,TGTGCCAGCAGCTTGGATCCAGGGTCTGGAAACACCATATATTTT,CASSLDPGSGNTIYF
TRBD1,.,TRBV7-6,TRBJ2-3,TGTGCCAGCACCTTTGGACAGGGGACAGATACGCAGTATTTT,CASTFGQGTDTQYF
.,.,TRBV2,TRBJ1-1,TGTGCCAGCAGTAAGATACAGGGTGGGAACACTGAAGCTTTCTTT,CASSKIQGGNTEAFF
.,.,TRBV10-2,TRBJ2-7,TGCGCCACCCACCCAAGCCCAGCGGGCCACGAGCAGTACTTC,CATHPSPAGHEQYF
TRBD2,.,TRBV10-3,TRBJ2-3,TGTGCCATCAGTGATCTCGCTGACTGGCGGGGGGGGGCAGATACGCAGTATTTT,CAISDLADWRGGADTQYF
.,.,TRBV7-9,TRBJ1-2,TGTGCCAGCAGCTTAGTTGGGGGCCCAAAAGATTCCCGTGGCTACACCTTC,CASSLVGGPKDSRGYTF
.,.,TRBV27,TRBJ2-7,TGTGCCAGCAGTTTACTAGCGCAGGGGGAGTCCTACGAGCAGTACTTC,CASSLLAQGESYEQYF
.,once,TRBV18,TRBJ2-5,TGTGCCAGCTCACTAACCGGGACACTAAAGGAGACCCAGTACTTC,CASSLTGTLKETQYF
.,.,TRBV2,TRBJ2-2,TGTGCCAGCAGGGTCAGTAACACCGGGGAGCTGTTTTTT,CASRVSNTGELFF
TRBD2,.,TRBV6-5,TRBJ2-7,TGTGCCAGCAGTTACTCGTTTAGGACTAGCGGCTACGAGCAGTACTTC,CASSYSFRTSGYEQYF
TRBD2,once,TRBV7-2,TRBJ2-7,TGTGCCAGCAGCCCCCGACTAGCGGGGGGGCGCGAGCAGTACTTC,CASSPRLAGGREQYF
.,.,TRBV15,TRBJ2-1,TGTGCCACCAGCAGAGACAGGGGCGGCTCGTTGGATGAGCAGTTCTTC,CATSRDRGGSLDEQFF
.,once,TRBV19,TRBJ2-7,TGTGCCAGTAGCAAAGGAGGGGCGCAGGGTCTTGCCGAGCAGTACTTC,CASSKGGAQGLAEQYF
.,.,TRBV5-1,TRBJ2-7,TGCGCCAGCAGCTTGTTGATGGAGAACGAGCAGTACTTC,CASSLLMENEQYF
.,.,TRBV5-6,TRBJ2-6,TGTGCCAGCAGCTGGGGGGGGCGGCGGTACTCTGGGGCCAACGTCCTGACTTTC,CASSWGGRRYSGANVLTF
TRBD1,.,TRBV2,TRBJ2-3,TGTGCCACCCGGGACAGGACAGATACGCAGTATTTT,CATRDRTDTQYF
TRBD1,once,TRBV11-3,TRBJ1-3,TGTGCCAGCAGCCTAGACAGGGGCCCTGGAAACACCATATATTTT,CASSLDRGPGNTIYF
.,once,TRBV7-9,TRBJ1-2,TGTGCCAGCAGCTTAGACCCCCGGAACTATGGCTACACCTTC,CASSLDPRNYGYTF
TRBD1,once,TRBV5-4,TRBJ1-4,TGTGCCAGCAGCTTGCCCGGACAGGCTAATGAAAAACTGTTTTTT,CASSLPGQANEKLFF
TRBD1,.,TRBV29-1,TRBJ2-2,TGCAGCGTTGAAGAGTCCGCACAGGGGGACACCGGGGAGCTGTTTTTT,CSVEESAQGDTGELFF
.,.,TRBV7-9,TRBJ2-5,TGTGCCAGCAGCAACACCTGGGAGACCCAGTACTTC,CASSNTWETQYF
TRBD2,.,TRBV4-1,TRBJ2-7,TGCGCCAGCAGTTCTCCGGGGGGTTCGGTCTACGAGCAGTACTTC,CASSSPGGSVYEQYF
TRBD1,.,TRBV19,TRBJ1-1,TGTGCCAGTAGGCCCTCAGGACAGGGCCGGATGAACACTGAAGCTTTCTTT,CASRPSGQGRMNTEAFF
TRBD1,.,TRBV11-3,TRBJ2-7,TGTGCCAGCAGCTTGTCCCCGGGACAGGGGTCCTACGAGCAGTACTTC,CASSLSPGQGSYEQYF
.,.,TRBV2,TRBJ1-1,TGTGCCAGCAGGGCGGTGACTGAAGCTTTCTTT,CASRAVTEAFF
TRBD2,.,TRBV5-4,TRBJ2-7,TGTGCCAGCAGCTTGGAAGGACTAGCGGACCACGAGCAGTACTTC,CASSLEGLADHEQYF